The 20 T cell receptor beta chains given below trace back to one sample, sequenced in a study of follicular helper T cells after annual influenza vaccination. Described time point: 2015-2016 season, pre-vaccination. Libraries were prepared by immunoSEQ multiplex PCR; TCRdb keeps only in-frame clonotypes and omits some of them. The table records 9,500 to 15,000 clones, roughly three quarters of them present only once. This specimen was CXCR5+ CD38- circulating T follicular helper cells from blood, taken on the day of influenza vaccination. Sample subset: circulating Tfh, non-naive CD4+CXCR5+PD-1+ (ICOS+CD38+ or ICOS-CD38-). These receptors were obtained from an adult who received the influenza vaccine.

The J gene is TRBJ1-4, the V gene TRBV18; D is perhaps TRBD1 (6 bases). Trimming cost V 6 bases and J 7 bases, with 18 bases left between them. CDR1 is KGHSH and CDR2 is LQKENI in the germline V gene. The CDR3 is 15 amino acids. CDR3 nucleotide sequence: TGTGCCAGCTCCGACCGGGGGGGCGGCCTTGAAAAACTGTTTTTT. The encoded protein is CASSDRGGGLEKLFF.

This clone was counted once. The chain links TRBV11-3 to TRBJ2-1, with D possibly being TRBD1 (5 bases). CDR3 length: 14 residues. Looked up from germline, CDR1 is SGHNT and CDR2 is YENEEA. V shed 9 bases and J shed 1 base, with 13 bases lying between them. The CDR3 DNA reads TGTGCCAGGGTGTTAAAGGGGTCCTACAATGAGCAGTTCTTC. Protein product: CARVLKGSYNEQFF.

The chain recombines TRBV9 with TRBJ1-4, with 7 nucleotides matching TRBD1. This CDR3 is 16 amino acids long. The trim removed 4 bases at V and 4 bases at J, leaving 10 bases unmatched. Germline loops: CDR1 SGDLS, CDR2 YYNGEE. As DNA, the CDR3 is TGTGCCAGCAGCCCGCCAGGGGGGGCTCTTAATGAAAAACTGTTTTTT. Its protein product is CASSPPGGALNEKLFF.

This clone was observed a single time. This chain connects TRBV6-9 to TRBJ1-1; 7 nucleotides agree with TRBD1. V shed 7 bases, J shed 10 bases, and the junction held 12 bases outside the gene matches. Germline CDR1 reads MNHGY; CDR2 reads SVAAGI. The CDR3 is made up of 13 amino acids. The CDR3 here is CASKIRQGGLAFF. Written as DNA, the CDR3 is TGTGCCAGCAAAATAAGACAAGGGGGCTTAGCTTTCTTT.

This clone showed up just once. The gene calls are TRBV7-9 and TRBJ1-3, with 8 bases matching TRBD1. CDR1 and CDR2 from the germline V gene are SEHNR and FQNEAQ (reference sequence). Germline trimming cut 0 bases from V and 7 bases from J; bases unmatched to any gene: 8. This CDR3 has 16 residues. CDR3 amino acids: CASSLAAGTGGNTIYF. The CDR3 nucleotides are TGTGCCAGCAGCTTAGCGGCGGGGACAGGCGGGAACACCATATATTTT. Full variable domain (rest looked up from reference TRBV7-9 and TRBJ1-3): DTGVSQNPRHKITKRGQNVTFRCDPISEHNRLYWYRQTLGQGPEFLTYFQNEAQLEKSRLLSDRFSAERPKGSFSTLEIQRTEQGDSAMYLCASSLAAGTGGNTIYFGEGSWLTVV.

Here the CDR3 DNA reads TGTGCCAGCCCAGGGACAGGGGGCTGGTATGGCTACACCTTC. Translated, it gives CASPGTGGWYGYTF. The genes are TRBV2 and TRBJ1-2; 12 positions agree with TRBD1. CDR1 and CDR2 (germline): SNHLY, FYNNEI. With 8 bases clipped from V and 5 bases from J, the junction kept 6 bases outside the gene matches. The length of the CDR3 is 14 residues. Together with reference TRBV2 and TRBJ1-2, the CDR3 gives the full variable domain: EPEVTQTPSHQVTQMGQEVILRCVPISNHLYFYWYRQILGQKVEFLVSFYNNEISEKSEIFDDQFSVERPDGSNFTLKIRSTKLEDSAMYFCASPGTGGWYGYTFGSGTRLTVV.

This chain uses TRBV5-5 with TRBJ1-6; 8 nucleotides align to TRBD1. With 2 bases clipped from V and 13 bases from J, the junction kept 8 bases outside the gene matches. Germline V lookup: CDR1 SGHKS, CDR2 YYEKEE (reference sequence). The CDR3 is 14 residues long. In DNA, the CDR3 is TGTGCCAGCAGCTTCCGGGACAGGCTGACTCCCCTCCACTTT. It specifies CASSFRDRLTPLHF.

V gene TRBV18 combines with J gene TRBJ2-5; D call uncertain. The CDR3 runs to 12 residues. The V and J ends lost 6 bases and 5 bases respectively, with 10 bases between them. Germline CDR1 is KGHSH and CDR2 is LQKENI. CDR3 sequence reads: CASSPSWETQYF. The CDR3 DNA follows: TGTGCCAGCTCGCCTAGTTGGGAGACCCAGTACTTC.

The chain employs TRBV21-1 and TRBJ1-4. TRBV21-1 is a documented pseudogene. The CDR3 extends over 14 amino acids. The chain's CDR3 is CASSKMGNLEKLFF. CDR3 in DNA: TGTGCCAGCAGCAAAATGGGGAACTTGGAAAAACTGTTTTTT.

The chain links TRBV9 to TRBJ1-3; D possibly corresponds to TRBD1 (6 bases). Trimming stripped 3 bases from V and 4 bases from J, with 23 bases between. Germline CDR1 SGDLS, CDR2 YYNGEE. CDR3 length: 18 amino acids. The CDR3 DNA sequence: TGTGCCAGCAGCGCCAGGGGACTGACCCCTTCGGGAGGAAACACCATATATTTT. Amino acids: CASSARGLTPSGGNTIYF. Full variable domain (outside the CDR3, taken from reference TRBV9 and TRBJ1-3): DSGVTQTPKHLITATGQRVTLRCSPRSGDLSVYWYQQSLDQGLQFLIQYYNGEERAKGNILERFSAQQFPDLHSELNLSSLELGDSALYFCASSARGLTPSGGNTIYFGEGSWLTVV.

This chain links TRBV15 with TRBJ1-1, with D possibly matching TRBD1 (5 bases). Between the trimmed V and J ends, which lost 3 bases and 7 bases, there was a span of 18 bases. In germline, CDR1 is LNHNV, CDR2 YYDKDF (reference sequence). The CDR3 runs 15 residues. The CDR3: CATSRIRPGRDEAFF. In DNA form, the CDR3 reads TGTGCCACCAGCAGGATACGCCCAGGGCGGGATGAAGCTTTCTTT.

DNA of the CDR3: TGCGCCAGCAGCTCCCGGACAGGTGGGAGTTCACCCCTCCACTTT. Amino acid sequence: CASSSRTGGSSPLHF. The chain uses TRBV4-3 and TRBJ1-6; 7 nucleotides match TRBD1. V lost 5 bases to trimming and J lost 9 bases; unmatched junction nucleotides: 10. CDR1 and CDR2 (germline): LGHNA, YSLEER. The CDR3 extends over 15 amino acids.

This clone was recorded once. The chain combines TRBV5-3 with TRBJ2-3, with TRBD1 matching 10 bases. TRBV5-3 is known as an ORF, though its function is uncertain. J lost 3 bases, V lost 3 bases, and 16 bases had no gene match. This CDR3 spans 19 amino acids. DNA for the CDR3: TGTGCCAGAAGCTGCTCCCGGGACAGGGGTAGAAGGGCGACAGATACGCAGTATTTT. Translating gives CARSCSRDRGRRATDTQYF.

The chain links TRBV21-1 to TRBJ2-5. TRBV21-1 is a pseudogene. CDR3 size: 14 residues. The CDR3 DNA sequence: TGTGCCAGCAGCAAAAAACCCCTCTGGGAGACCCAGTACTTC. Translated, it gives CASSKKPLWETQYF.

The chain links TRBV4-1 to TRBJ2-3, with D hard to call. This CDR3 region has 17 residues. Germline V gives CDR1 MGHRA, CDR2 YSYEKL. Trimming left V 2 bases short and J 4 bases short, with 19 bases between. CDR3 sequence reads: CASSQKLRALNADTQYF. The CDR3 DNA follows: TGCGCCAGCAGCCAAAAACTCCGGGCCTTAAACGCAGATACGCAGTATTTT.

The J gene is TRBJ2-3, the V gene TRBV5-4; 7 bases are a match to TRBD2. Germline V gives CDR1 SGHNT, CDR2 YYREEE (reference sequence). This CDR3 is built from 15 residues. Trimming took 5 bases from V and 0 from J; bases not matched to a gene: 6. Written as DNA, the CDR3 is TGTGCCAGCAGATTTGCGGGGGATAGCACAGATACGCAGTATTTT. It encodes CASRFAGDSTDTQYF.

The chain combines TRBV7-8 with TRBJ1-2; 10 bases are a match to TRBD1. The CDR3 is 18 residues long. CDR1 and CDR2 from the germline V gene are SGHVS and FQNEAQ. V was clipped by 0 bases and J by 4 bases; unmatched bases: 11. The CDR3 region has the DNA TGTGCCAGCAGCTTAGCAGCGGTAGGGACAGGGGCGTCCTATGGCTACACCTTC. The encoded protein is CASSLAAVGTGASYGYTF.

The J gene is TRBJ1-2, the V gene TRBV28; perhaps TRBD1 as D (5 bases). V shed 4 bases and J shed 4 bases, with 13 bases lying between them. Germline V gives CDR1 MDHEN, CDR2 SYDVKM. The CDR3 is 14 amino acids. In nucleotides, the CDR3 is TGTGCCAGCAGTTCGGGGGGGATAGCCTATGGCTACACCTTC. Translation gives CASSSGGIAYGYTF.

This chain links TRBV5-1 with TRBJ2-3, with D unresolved. Germline CDR1 is SGHRS and CDR2 is YFSETQ. This CDR3 is built from 13 residues. The V gene lost 7 bases and the J gene lost 0 bases, with 9 bases spanning the gap. The DNA for the CDR3 is TGCGCCAGCTACAGCTCTAGCACAGATACGCAGTATTTT. This translates into CASYSSSTDTQYF.

The chain joins TRBV7-2 to TRBJ2-5, with 10 bases matching TRBD2. V was clipped by 4 bases and J by 3 bases; unmatched bases: 8. CDR1 is SGHTA and CDR2 is FQGNSA in the germline V gene. The CDR3 length is 16 residues. The DNA of the CDR3 is TGTGCCAGCAGCTCCCGGGGTAGCGGGGGGAAAGAGACCCAGTACTTC. Residues: CASSSRGSGGKETQYF.